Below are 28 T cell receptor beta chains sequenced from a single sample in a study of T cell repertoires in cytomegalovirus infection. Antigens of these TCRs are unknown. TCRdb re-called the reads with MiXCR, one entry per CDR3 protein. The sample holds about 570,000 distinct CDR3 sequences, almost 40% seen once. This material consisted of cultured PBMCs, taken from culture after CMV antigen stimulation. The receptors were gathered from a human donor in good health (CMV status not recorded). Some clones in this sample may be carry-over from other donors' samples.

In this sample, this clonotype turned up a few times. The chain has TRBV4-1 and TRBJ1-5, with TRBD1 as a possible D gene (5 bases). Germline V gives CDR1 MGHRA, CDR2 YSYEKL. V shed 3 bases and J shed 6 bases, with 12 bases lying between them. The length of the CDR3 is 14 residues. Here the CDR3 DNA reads TGCGCCAGCAGCCAGCAGGGTGGGGTTCAGCCCCAGCATTTT. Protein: CASSQQGGVQPQHF.

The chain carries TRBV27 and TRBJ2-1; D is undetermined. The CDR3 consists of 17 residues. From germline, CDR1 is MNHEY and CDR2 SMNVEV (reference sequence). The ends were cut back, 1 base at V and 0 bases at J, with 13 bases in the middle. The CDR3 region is CASSLYAVPSSYNEQFF. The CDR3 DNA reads TGTGCCAGCAGTTTATATGCGGTTCCAAGCTCCTACAATGAGCAGTTCTTC.

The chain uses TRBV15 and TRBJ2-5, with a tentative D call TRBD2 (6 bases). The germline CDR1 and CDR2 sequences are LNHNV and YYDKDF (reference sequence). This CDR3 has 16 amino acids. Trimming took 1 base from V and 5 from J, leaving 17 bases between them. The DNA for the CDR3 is TGTGCCACCAGCAGAGGCCCCCCGACTAGTGGGGAGACCCAGTACTTC. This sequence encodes CATSRGPPTSGETQYF.

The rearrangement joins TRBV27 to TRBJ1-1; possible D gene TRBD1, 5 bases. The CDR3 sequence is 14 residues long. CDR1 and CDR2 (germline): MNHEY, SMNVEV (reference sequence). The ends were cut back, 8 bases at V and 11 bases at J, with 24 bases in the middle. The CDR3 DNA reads TGTGCCAGCGGGAAGGGGACGCCGCCTCGAAGGGCTTTCTTT. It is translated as CASGKGTPPRRAFF.

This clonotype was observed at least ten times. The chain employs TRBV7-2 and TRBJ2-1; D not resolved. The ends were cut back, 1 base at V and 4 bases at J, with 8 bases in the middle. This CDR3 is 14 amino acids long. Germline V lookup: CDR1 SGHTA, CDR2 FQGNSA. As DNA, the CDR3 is TGTGCCAGCAGCTTAGAGGCCTATTACAATGAGCAGTTCTTC. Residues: CASSLEAYYNEQFF.

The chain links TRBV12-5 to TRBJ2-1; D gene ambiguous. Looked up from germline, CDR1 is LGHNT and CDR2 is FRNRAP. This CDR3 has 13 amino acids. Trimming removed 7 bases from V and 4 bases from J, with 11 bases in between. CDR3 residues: CASASAAYNEQFF. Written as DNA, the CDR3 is TGTGCTAGTGCCTCGGCGGCTTACAATGAGCAGTTCTTC. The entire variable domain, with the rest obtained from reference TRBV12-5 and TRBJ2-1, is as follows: DARVTQTPRHKVTEMGQEVTMRCQPILGHNTVFWYRQTMMQGLELLAYFRNRAPLDDSGMPKDRFSAEMPDATLATLKIQPSEPRDSAVYFCASASAAYNEQFFGPGTRLTVL.

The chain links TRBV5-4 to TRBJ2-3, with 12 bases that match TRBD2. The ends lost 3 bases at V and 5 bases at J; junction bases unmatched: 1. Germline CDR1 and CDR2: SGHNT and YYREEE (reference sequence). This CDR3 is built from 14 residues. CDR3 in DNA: TGTGCCAGCAGCTGGGGACTAGCGGGAGATACGCAGTATTTT. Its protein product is CASSWGLAGDTQYF.

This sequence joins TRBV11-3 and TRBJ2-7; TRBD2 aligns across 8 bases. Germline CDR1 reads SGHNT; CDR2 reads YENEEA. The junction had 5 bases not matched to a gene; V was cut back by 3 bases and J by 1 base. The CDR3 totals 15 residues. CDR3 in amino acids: CASSFRGGRSYEQYF. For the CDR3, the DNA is TGTGCCAGCAGCTTTAGGGGCGGGAGGTCCTACGAGCAGTACTTC.

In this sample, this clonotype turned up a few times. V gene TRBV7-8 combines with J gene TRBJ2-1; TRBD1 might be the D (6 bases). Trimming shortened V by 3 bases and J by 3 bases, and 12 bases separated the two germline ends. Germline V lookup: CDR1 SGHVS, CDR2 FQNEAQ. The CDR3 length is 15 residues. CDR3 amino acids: CASSFLEGDYNEQFF. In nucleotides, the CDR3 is TGTGCCAGCAGCTTCCTCGAGGGGGACTACAATGAGCAGTTCTTC.

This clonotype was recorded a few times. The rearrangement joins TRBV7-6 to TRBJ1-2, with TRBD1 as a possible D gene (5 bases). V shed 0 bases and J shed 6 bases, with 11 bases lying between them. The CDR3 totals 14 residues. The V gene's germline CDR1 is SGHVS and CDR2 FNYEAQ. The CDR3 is CASSLAPRVDGYTF. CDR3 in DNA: TGTGCCAGCAGCTTAGCTCCCAGGGTTGATGGCTACACCTTC.

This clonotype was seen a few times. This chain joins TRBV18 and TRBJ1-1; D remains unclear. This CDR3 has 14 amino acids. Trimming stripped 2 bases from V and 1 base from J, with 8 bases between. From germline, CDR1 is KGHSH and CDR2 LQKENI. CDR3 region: CASSPKAGNTEAFF. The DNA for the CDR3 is TGTGCCAGCTCACCAAAGGCAGGGAACACTGAAGCTTTCTTT.

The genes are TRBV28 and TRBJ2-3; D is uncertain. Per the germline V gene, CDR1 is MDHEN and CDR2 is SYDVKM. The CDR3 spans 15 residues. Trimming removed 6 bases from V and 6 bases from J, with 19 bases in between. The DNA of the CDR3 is TGTGCCAGCAGCTTCCGGAACAGTGGCGCGGATACGCAGTATTTT. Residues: CASSFRNSGADTQYF.

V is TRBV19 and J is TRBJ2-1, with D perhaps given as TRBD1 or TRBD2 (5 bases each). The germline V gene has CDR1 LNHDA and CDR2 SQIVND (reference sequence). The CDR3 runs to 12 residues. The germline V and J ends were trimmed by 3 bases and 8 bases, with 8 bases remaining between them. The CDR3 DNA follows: TGTGCCAGTAGTATGGGGGTGTATGAGCAGTTCTTC. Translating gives CASSMGVYEQFF. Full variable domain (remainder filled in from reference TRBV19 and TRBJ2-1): DGGITQSPKYLFRKEGQNVTLSCEQNLNHDAMYWYRQDPGQGLRLIYYSQIVNDFQKGDIAEGYSVSREKKESFPLTVTSAQKNPTAFYLCASSMGVYEQFFGPGTRLTVL.

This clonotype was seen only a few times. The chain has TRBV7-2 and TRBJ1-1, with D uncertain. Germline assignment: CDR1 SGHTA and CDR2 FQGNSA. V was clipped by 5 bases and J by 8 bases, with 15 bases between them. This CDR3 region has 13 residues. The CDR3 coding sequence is TGTGCCAGCAGCCCGGGAGGGATATCAGAAGCTTTCTTT. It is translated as CASSPGGISEAFF.

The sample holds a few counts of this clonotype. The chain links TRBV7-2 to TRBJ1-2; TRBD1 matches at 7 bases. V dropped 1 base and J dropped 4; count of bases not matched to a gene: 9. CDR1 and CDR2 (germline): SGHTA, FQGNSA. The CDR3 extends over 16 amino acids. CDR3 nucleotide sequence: TGTGCCAGCAGCTTAGTACTCCGGGACAGTCCCTATGGCTACACCTTC. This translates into CASSLVLRDSPYGYTF.

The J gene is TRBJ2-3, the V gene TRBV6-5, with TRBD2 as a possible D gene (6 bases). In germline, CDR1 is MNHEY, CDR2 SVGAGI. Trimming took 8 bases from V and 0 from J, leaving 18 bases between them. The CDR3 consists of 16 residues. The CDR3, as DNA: TGTGCCAGCTCCTCGTGGGGGGATCCTAGCACAGATACGCAGTATTTT. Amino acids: CASSSWGDPSTDTQYF.

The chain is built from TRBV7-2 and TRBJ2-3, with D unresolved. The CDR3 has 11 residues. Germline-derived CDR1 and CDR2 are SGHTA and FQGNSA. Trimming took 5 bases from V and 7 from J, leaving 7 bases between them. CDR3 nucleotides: TGTGCCAGCAGCGTGCTTCATACGCAGTATTTT. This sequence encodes CASSVLHTQYF. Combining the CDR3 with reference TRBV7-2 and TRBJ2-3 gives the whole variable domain GAGVSQSPSNKVTEKGKDVELRCDPISGHTALYWYRQSLGQGLEFLIYFQGNSAPDKSGLPSDRFSAERTGGSVSTLTIQRTQQEDSAVYLCASSVLHTQYFGPGTRLTVL.

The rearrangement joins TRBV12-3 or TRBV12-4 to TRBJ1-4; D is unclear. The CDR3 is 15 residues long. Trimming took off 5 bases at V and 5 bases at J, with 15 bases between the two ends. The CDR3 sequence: CASSPSPVVNEKLFF. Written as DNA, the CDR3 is TGTGCCAGCAGTCCGAGTCCGGTGGTGAATGAAAAACTGTTTTTT.

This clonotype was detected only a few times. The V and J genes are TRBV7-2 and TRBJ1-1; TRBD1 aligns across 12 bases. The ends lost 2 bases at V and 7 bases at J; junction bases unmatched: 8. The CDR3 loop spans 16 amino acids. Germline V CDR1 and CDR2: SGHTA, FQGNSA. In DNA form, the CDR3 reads TGTGCCAGCAGCTTATTGGGGACAGGGGGCTCGTATGAAGCTTTCTTT. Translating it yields CASSLLGTGGSYEAFF.

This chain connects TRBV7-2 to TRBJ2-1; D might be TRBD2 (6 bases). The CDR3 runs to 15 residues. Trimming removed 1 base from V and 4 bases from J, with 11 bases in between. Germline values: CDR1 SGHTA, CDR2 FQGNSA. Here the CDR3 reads CASSLGRAEYNEQFF. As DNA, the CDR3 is TGTGCCAGCAGCTTAGGGAGGGCGGAATACAATGAGCAGTTCTTC.

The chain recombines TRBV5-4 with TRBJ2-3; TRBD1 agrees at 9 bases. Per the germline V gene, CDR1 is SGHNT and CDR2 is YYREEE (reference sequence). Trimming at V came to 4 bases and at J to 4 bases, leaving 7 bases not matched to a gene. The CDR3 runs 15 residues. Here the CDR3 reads CASSEGQGDADTQYF. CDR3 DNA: TGTGCCAGCAGCGAGGGACAGGGTGACGCAGATACGCAGTATTTT.

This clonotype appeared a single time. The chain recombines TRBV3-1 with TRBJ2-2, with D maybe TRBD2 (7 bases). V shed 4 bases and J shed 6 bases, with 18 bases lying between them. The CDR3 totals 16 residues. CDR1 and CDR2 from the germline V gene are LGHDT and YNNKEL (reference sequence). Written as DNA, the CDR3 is TGTGCCAGCAGCCTCTTACGGACTAGGGGGGCCGGGGAGCTGTTTTTT. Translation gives CASSLLRTRGAGELFF.

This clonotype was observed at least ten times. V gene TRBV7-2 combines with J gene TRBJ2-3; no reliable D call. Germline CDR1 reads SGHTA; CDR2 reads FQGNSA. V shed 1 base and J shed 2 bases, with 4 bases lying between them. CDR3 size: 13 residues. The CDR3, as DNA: TGTGCCAGCAGCTTAGAACTCACAGATACGCAGTATTTT. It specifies CASSLELTDTQYF.

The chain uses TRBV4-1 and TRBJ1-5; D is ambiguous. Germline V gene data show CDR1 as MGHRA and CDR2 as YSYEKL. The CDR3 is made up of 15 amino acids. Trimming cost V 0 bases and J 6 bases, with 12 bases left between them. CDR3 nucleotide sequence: TGCGCCAGCAGCCAAGACCCTGGAGGCACTCAGCCCCAGCATTTT. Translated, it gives CASSQDPGGTQPQHF.

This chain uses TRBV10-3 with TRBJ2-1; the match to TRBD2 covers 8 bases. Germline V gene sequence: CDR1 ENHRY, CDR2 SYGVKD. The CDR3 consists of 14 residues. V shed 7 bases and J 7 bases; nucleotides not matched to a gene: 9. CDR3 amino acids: CAIMGSSGVNEQFF. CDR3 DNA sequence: TGTGCCATCATGGGGAGTAGCGGGGTAAATGAGCAGTTCTTC.

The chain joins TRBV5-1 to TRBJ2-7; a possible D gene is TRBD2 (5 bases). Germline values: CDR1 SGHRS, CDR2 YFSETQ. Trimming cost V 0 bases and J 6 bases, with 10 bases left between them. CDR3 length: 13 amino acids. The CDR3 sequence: CASSLEEGFEQYF. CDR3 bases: TGCGCCAGCAGCTTGGAAGAGGGATTCGAGCAGTACTTC.

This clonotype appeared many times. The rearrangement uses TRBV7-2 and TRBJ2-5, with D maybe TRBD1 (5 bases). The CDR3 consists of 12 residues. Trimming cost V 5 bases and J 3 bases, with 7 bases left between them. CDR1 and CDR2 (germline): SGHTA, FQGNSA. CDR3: CASSRQKETQYF. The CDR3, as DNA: TGTGCCAGCAGCAGACAGAAAGAGACCCAGTACTTC.

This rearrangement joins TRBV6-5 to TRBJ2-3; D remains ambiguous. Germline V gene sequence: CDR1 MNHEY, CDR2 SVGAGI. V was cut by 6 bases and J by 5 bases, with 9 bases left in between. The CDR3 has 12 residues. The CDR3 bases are TGTGCCAGCAGCCGCCGTGGAGATACGCAGTATTTT. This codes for CASSRRGDTQYF.